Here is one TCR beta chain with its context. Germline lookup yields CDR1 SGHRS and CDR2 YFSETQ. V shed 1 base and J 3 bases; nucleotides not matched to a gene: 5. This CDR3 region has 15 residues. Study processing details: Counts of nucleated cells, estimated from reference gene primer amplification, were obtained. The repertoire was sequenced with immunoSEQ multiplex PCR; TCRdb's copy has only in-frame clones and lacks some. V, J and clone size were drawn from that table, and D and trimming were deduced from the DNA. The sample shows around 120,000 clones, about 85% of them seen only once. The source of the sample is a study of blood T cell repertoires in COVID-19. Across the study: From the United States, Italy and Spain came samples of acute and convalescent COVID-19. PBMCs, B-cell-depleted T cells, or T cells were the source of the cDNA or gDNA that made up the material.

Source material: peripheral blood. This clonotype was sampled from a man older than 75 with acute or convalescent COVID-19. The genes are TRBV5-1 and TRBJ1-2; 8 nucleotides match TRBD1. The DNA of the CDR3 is TGCGCCAGCAGCTTGACCGACAGGGGTGACTATGGCTACACCTTC. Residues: CASSLTDRGDYGYTF.